Included here is one TCR beta chain sequence, with context. Survey-level immunoSEQ v3.0 assays were run. Measured with immunoSEQ multiplex PCR; TCRdb has only the in-frame clones, and not every one. The sample yields about 24,000 clones, around four fifths seen once. Germline CDR1 SGHDN, CDR2 FVKESK. Trimming shortened V by 3 bases and J by 7 bases, and 7 bases separated the two germline ends. The CDR3 has 12 amino acids. This sample was included in a study of long-term antiretroviral therapy in people with HIV. This chain joins TRBV14 and TRBJ1-5; the D gene is possibly TRBD1 (5 bases). This TCR was sampled from a man over 45 with HIV. The input for sequencing was unsorted PBMCs, taken 0.4 years after starting antiretroviral therapy. This CDR3 is CASSQGLQPQHF. The DNA for the CDR3 is TGTGCCAGCAGCCAGGGGCTACAGCCCCAGCATTTT.